This TCR beta chain was found in a study of blood T cells in healthy people across ages. Turning to the study itself: Per two T cells, template switching captured roughly one barcoded beta molecule. Findings of the study overall: When set beside aged donors, long-lived donors presented more naive CD4+ cells and higher diversity. Diversity of TCR beta per million T cells declined in a roughly linear way with age.

Worth noting for this clonotype: The antigen remains unidentified. This likely comes from a read error, as the CDR3 has no conserved phenylalanine or tryptophan at its end.

Sample-barcoded 5' priming and a J-beta primer mix drove a second PCR of about 6 to 12 cycles. Every cDNA molecule carried a tag from a template-switch adaptor bearing 12 random nucleotides. TCRdb analysed the 5' RACE reads with MiXCR anew, one entry per CDR3 protein. The sample contains about 1.6 million distinct CDR3 sequences, roughly 30% of which appear only once. Germline V gene sequence: CDR1 SGHVS, CDR2 FQNEAQ. Trimming shortened V by 2 bases and J by 0 bases, and 15 bases separated the two germline ends. The CDR3 is 17 amino acids. The chain combines TRBV7-8 with TRBJ2-3; D is perhaps TRBD1 or TRBD2 (5 bases each). The sample comprised blood. The clonotype comes from a woman in her 30s in good health. Here the CDR3 DNA reads TGTGCCAGCAGCTTACCGGGACCAGTAGACAGCACAGATACGCAGTATGTT. Amino acid sequence: CASSLPGPVDSTDTQYV.